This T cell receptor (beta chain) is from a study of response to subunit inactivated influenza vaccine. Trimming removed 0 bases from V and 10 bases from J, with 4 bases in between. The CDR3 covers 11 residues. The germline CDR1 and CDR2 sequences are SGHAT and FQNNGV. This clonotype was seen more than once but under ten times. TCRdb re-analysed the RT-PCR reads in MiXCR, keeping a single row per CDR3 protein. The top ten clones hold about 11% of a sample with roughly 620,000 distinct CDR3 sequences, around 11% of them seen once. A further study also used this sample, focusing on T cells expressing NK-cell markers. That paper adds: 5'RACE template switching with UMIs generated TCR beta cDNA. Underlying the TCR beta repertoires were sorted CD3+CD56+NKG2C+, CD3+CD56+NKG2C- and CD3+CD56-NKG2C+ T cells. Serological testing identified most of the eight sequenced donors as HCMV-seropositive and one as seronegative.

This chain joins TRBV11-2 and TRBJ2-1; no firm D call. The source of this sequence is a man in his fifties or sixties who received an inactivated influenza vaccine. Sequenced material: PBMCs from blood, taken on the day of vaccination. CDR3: CASSLETEQFF. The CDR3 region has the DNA TGTGCCAGCAGCTTAGAAACAGAGCAGTTCTTC. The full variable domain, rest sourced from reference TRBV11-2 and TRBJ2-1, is EAGVAQSPRYKIIEKRQSVAFWCNPISGHATLYWYQQILGQGPKLLIQFQNNGVVDDSQLPKDRFSAERLKGVDSTLKIQPAKLEDSAVYLCASSLETEQFFGPGTRLTVL.